The 10 T cell receptor beta chains below come from one sample, sequenced in a study of blood T cells in healthy people across ages. PCR was performed a second time for about 7 to 12 cycles using a sample-barcoded 5' primer and a J-beta primer mix. TCRdb re-derived calls from the 5' RACE reads in MiXCR, one entry per CDR3 protein. This repertoire shows 500,000 to 550,000 distinct CDR3 sequences, 24% found once; its top ten account for roughly 9%. In addition, the sample was reused for a study of T cells of mothers and their children.

The sample was blood. The receptors derive from a boy aged 10-17 years in good health.

This clonotype was seen a few times. This chain connects TRBV28 to TRBJ2-1, with D hard to call. Germline V gene lookup returns CDR1 MDHEN and CDR2 SYDVKM. Trimming took 6 bases from V and 12 from J, leaving 12 bases between them. The CDR3 loop spans 11 amino acids. CDR3 nucleotides: TGTGCCAGCAGCCCAAGAGATGGGCAGTTCTTC. This encodes CASSPRDGQFF. Full variable domain (missing parts from reference TRBV28 and TRBJ2-1): DVKVTQSSRYLVKRTGEKVFLECVQDMDHENMFWYRQDPGLGLRLIYFSYDVKMKEKGDIPEGYSVSREKKERFSLILESASTNQTSMYLCASSPRDGQFFGPGTRLTVL.

This clonotype was seen only a few times. CDR3 coding DNA: TGCGCCAGCAGAATAGGGACAGGGGGCCCCTACGAGCAGTACTTC. Translation: CASRIGTGGPYEQYF. V is TRBV5-1 and J is TRBJ2-7, with 12 nucleotides matching TRBD1. Trimming removed 5 bases from V and 2 bases from J; junction bases left unmatched: 5. Germline V gives CDR1 SGHRS, CDR2 YFSETQ. CDR3 length equals 15 residues. The entire variable domain, with the rest obtained from reference TRBV5-1 and TRBJ2-7, is as follows: KAGVTQTPRYLIKTRGQQVTLSCSPISGHRSVSWYQQTPGQGLQFLFEYFSETQRNKGNFPGRFSGRQFSNSRSEMNVSTLELGDSALYLCASRIGTGGPYEQYFGPGTRLTVT.

The chain employs TRBV11-2 and TRBJ2-1; 7 nucleotides agree with TRBD2. Germline V gene lookup returns CDR1 SGHAT and CDR2 FQNNGV. The CDR3 is made up of 16 amino acids. The junction had 12 bases not matched to a gene; V was cut back by 3 bases and J by 7 bases. CDR3 nucleotides: TGTGCCAGCAGCTTCCTACGTGGGGGGGGGTTTAATGAGCAGTTCTTC. Translated: CASSFLRGGGFNEQFF. Supplemented by reference TRBV11-2 and TRBJ2-1, the full variable domain reads EAGVAQSPRYKIIEKRQSVAFWCNPISGHATLYWYQQILGQGPKLLIQFQNNGVVDDSQLPKDRFSAERLKGVDSTLKIQPAKLEDSAVYLCASSFLRGGGFNEQFFGPGTRLTVL.

The CDR3 DNA is TGTGCCAGCAGTTTACCCAGGGGGCAGGGGACCCAGTACTTC. Translated: CASSLPRGQGTQYF. The chain uses TRBV12-3 or TRBV12-4 and TRBJ2-5, with 8 nucleotides matching TRBD1. This CDR3 is 14 amino acids long. With V trimmed by 2 bases and J by 7 bases, 6 bases remained unmatched.

The chain joins TRBV3-1 to TRBJ2-1; 8 bases align to TRBD2. Losses at the gene ends were 4 bases for V and 7 bases for J; bases not matched to a gene: 15. This CDR3 comprises 17 residues. CDR1 is LGHDT, CDR2 YNNKEL, per germline (reference sequence). The CDR3 reads CASSPRRVLAGTNEQFF. CDR3 nucleotides: TGTGCCAGCAGCCCTCGCCGAGTCCTAGCGGGCACAAATGAGCAGTTCTTC.

This clonotype was observed a few times. The chain is built from TRBV4-1 and TRBJ1-1; a possible D gene is TRBD1 (5 bases). Trimming took 7 bases from V and 1 from J, leaving 10 bases between them. CDR1 is MGHRA, CDR2 YSYEKL, per germline. The CDR3 contains 13 residues. CDR3 in amino acids: CASTWGRNTEAFF. The CDR3 coding sequence is TGCGCCAGCACCTGGGGCCGGAACACTGAAGCTTTCTTT.

V and J are TRBV7-9 and TRBJ2-3; D call uncertain. Germline CDR1 SEHNR, CDR2 FQNEAQ (reference sequence). This CDR3 is built from 12 residues. The ends were cut back, 7 bases at V and 1 base at J, with 6 bases in the middle. Here the CDR3 reads CASTSGTDTQYF. CDR3 nucleotide sequence: TGTGCCAGCACCAGTGGCACAGATACGCAGTATTTT.

The chain is built from TRBV28 and TRBJ1-5, with a tentative D call TRBD1 (5 bases). V was clipped by 3 bases and J by 4 bases, with 7 bases between them. Germline V gene data show CDR1 as MDHEN and CDR2 as SYDVKM. This CDR3 comprises 13 residues. CDR3 coding DNA: TGTGCCAGCAGTTTTTGGGGGAATCAGCCCCAGCATTTT. It codes for CASSFWGNQPQHF.

This CDR3 reads CATSGPGAEVTGELFF. The DNA for the CDR3 is TGTGCCACCAGCGGCCCGGGGGCCGAAGTCACCGGGGAGCTGTTTTTT. The chain couples TRBV24-1 to TRBJ2-2; D assignment may be TRBD1 or TRBD2 (6 bases each). Trimming cost V 7 bases and J 4 bases, with 18 bases left between them. The germline gives CDR1 KGHDR, CDR2 SFDVKD. The CDR3 contains 16 residues.

This clonotype was detected many times. Here the CDR3 DNA reads TGCAGCTTTCGAAGGAACCGGGACAGTTCTAAGACCCAGTACTTC. The encoded protein is CSFRRNRDSSKTQYF. This rearrangement joins TRBV29-1 to TRBJ2-5; 7 positions agree with TRBD1. The V gene end was trimmed by 8 bases and the J gene end by 6 bases; junction bases not matched to a gene: 18. The CDR3 has 15 amino acids. Germline CDR1 and CDR2: SQVTM and ANQGSEA. Complete variable domain (other parts from reference TRBV29-1 and TRBJ2-5): SAVISQKPSRDICQRGTSLTIQCQVDSQVTMMFWYRQQPGQSLTLIATANQGSEATYESGFVIDKFPISRPNLTFSTLTVSNMSPEDSSIYLCSFRRNRDSSKTQYFGPGTRLLVL.